This T cell receptor (beta chain) came from a study of blood T cell repertoires in COVID-19. Across the study: T cells, B-cell-depleted T cells, or PBMCs provided the cDNA or gDNA that served as material.

TCRdb's copy holds only in-frame clones and misses some; the assay was immunoSEQ multiplex PCR. The sample includes under 250,000 clones, about four fifths seen only once; the top ten take about 1.3%. Trimming pared 4 bases from V and 8 bases from J, leaving 15 bases between. The CDR3 extends over 14 amino acids. Germline CDR1 reads LGHDT; CDR2 reads YNNKEL (reference sequence). This study enrolled people aged roughly 18 to 90 from about two dozen US geographic areas. Participant reports of clinical history set cohort assignment. This chain joins TRBV3-1 (or the pseudogene TRBV3-2) and TRBJ1-3, with a tentative D call TRBD1 (6 bases). This clonotype originated in a woman between 35 and 50 years old with acute COVID-19. The sequenced sample consisted of PBMCs or T cells enriched from blood (not recorded which). This chain's CDR3 is CASSLWTEGDTIYF. CDR3 DNA sequence: TGTGCCAGCAGCCTGTGGACAGAGGGAGACACCATATATTTT.